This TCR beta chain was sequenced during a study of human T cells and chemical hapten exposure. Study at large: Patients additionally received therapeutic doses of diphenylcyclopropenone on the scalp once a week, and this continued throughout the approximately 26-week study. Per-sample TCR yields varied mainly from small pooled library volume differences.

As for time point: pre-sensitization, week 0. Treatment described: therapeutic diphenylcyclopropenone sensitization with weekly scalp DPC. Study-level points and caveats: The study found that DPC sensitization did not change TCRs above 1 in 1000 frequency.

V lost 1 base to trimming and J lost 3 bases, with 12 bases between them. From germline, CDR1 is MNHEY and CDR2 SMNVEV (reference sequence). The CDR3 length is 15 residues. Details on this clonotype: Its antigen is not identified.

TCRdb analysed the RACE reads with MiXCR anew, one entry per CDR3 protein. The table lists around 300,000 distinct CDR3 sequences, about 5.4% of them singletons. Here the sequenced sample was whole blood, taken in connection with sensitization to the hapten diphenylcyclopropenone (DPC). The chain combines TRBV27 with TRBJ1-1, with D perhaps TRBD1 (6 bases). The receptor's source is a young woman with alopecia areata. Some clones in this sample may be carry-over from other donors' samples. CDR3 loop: CASSLWAGVDTEAFF. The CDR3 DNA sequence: TGTGCCAGCAGTTTATGGGCAGGGGTGGACACTGAAGCTTTCTTT.